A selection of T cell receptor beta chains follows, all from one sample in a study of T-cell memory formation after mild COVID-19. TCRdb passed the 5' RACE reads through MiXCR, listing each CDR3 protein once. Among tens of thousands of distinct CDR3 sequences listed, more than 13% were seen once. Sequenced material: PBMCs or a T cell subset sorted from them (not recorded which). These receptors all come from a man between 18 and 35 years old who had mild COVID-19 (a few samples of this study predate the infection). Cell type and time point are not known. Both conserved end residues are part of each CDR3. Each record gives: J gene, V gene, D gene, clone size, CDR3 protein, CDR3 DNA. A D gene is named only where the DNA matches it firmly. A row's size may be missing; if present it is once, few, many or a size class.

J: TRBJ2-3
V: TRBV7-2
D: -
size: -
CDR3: CASSLGYRDTQYF
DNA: TGTGCCAGCAGTTTAGGGTATAGAGATACGCAGTATTTT

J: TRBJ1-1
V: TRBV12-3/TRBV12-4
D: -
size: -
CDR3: CASGTPWNTEAFF
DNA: TGTGCCAGTGGGACACCTTGGAACACTGAAGCTTTCTTT

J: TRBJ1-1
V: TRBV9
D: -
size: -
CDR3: CASSVDGGTEAFF
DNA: TGTGCCAGCAGCGTAGACGGGGGCACTGAAGCTTTCTTT

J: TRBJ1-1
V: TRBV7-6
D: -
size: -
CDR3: CASSLGRENTEAFF
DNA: TGTGCCAGCAGCTTAGGCCGGGAGAACACTGAAGCTTTCTTT

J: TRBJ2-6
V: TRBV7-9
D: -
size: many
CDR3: CASSSQASGANVLTF
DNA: TGTGCCAGCAGTTCACAGGCCTCTGGGGCCAACGTCCTGACTTTC

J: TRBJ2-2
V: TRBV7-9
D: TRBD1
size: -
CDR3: CASSLPWTGAGELFF
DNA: TGTGCCAGCAGCTTACCCTGGACAGGGGCCGGGGAGCTGTTTTTT

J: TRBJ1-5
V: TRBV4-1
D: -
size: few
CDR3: CASSHSSGNQPQHF
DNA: TGCGCCAGCAGCCACTCTTCGGGGAATCAGCCCCAGCATTTT

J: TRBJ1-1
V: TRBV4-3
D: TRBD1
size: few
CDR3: CASSRNRGHTEAFF
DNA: TGCGCCAGCAGCCGAAACAGGGGGCACACTGAAGCTTTCTTT

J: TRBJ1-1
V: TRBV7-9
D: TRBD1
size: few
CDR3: CASSHSTGEGTEAFF
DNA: TGTGCCAGCAGCCACTCTACAGGGGAGGGCACTGAAGCTTTCTTT

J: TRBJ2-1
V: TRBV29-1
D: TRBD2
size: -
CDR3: CSVHLAGDNEQFF
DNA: TGCAGCGTTCATCTAGCGGGGGACAATGAGCAGTTCTTC

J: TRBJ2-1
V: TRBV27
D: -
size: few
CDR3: CASSLVRGLDEQFF
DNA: TGTGCCAGCAGTTTAGTCAGGGGCCTGGATGAGCAGTTCTTC

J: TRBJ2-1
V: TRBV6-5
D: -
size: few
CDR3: CASNAGIGNEQFF
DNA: TGTGCCAGCAACGCCGGGATAGGCAATGAGCAGTTCTTC

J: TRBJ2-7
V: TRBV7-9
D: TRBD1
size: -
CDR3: CASSLANNRDRISYEQYF
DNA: TGTGCCAGCAGCTTAGCGAACAACCGGGACAGGATTTCCTACGAGCAGTACTTC

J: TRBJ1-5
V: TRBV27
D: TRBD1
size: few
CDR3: CASRQGLSQPQHF
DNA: TGTGCCAGTCGACAGGGTTTAAGCCAGCCCCAGCATTTT